This T cell receptor (beta chain) appears in the sequencing data of a study of T cells in women clearing cervical HPV infection. Turning to the study itself: No precancer developed; the control's incident HPV16 infection cleared within 12 months. Case blood was drawn when the lesion was first found; control blood after infection became undetectable.

Comment on this clone: The read halts 3 residues ahead of the CDR3 end, with the missing end drawn from the germline J gene.

Germline loops: CDR1 SNHLY, CDR2 FYNNEI. Trimming shortened V by 6 bases and J by 2 bases, and 11 bases separated the two germline ends. CDR3 size: 13 residues. immunoSEQ multiplex PCR used an average of roughly 1,300 ng genomic DNA. The method was immunoSEQ multiplex PCR; TCRdb's version includes in-frame clones alone and lacks a portion of them. Its table lists under 35,000 clones. This sequence was found in a woman aged 18-70 years with a cervical HPV16 infection that either progressed to CIN3+ or cleared (not recorded which). Sequencing input: blood buffy coat. The chain has TRBV2 and TRBJ2-7; the D call may be TRBD1 or TRBD2 (6 bases each). Incomplete CDR3 DNA: TGTGCCAGCAGCGCGGGACACCCCTACGAG. This codes for CASSAGHPYE. The CDR3, in full, reads CASSAGHPYEQYF.